The present T cell receptor beta chain was sequenced within a study of T cell repertoires in cytomegalovirus infection. TCRdb reanalysed the reads using MiXCR and keeps one entry per CDR3 protein. The sample carries 110,000 or so distinct CDR3 sequences, 30% recorded once. Of note for this clonotype: No antigen is known for it.

The material was CD8+ T cells from cultured PBMCs, obtained from culture after CMV antigen stimulation. This TCR derives from a human donor in good health (CMV status not recorded). Some clones in this sample may be carry-over from other donors' samples.

The CDR3 nucleotides read TGTGCCAGCAGCCCCGGGACTACTGAGCAGTTCTTC. Protein: CASSPGTTEQFF. The chain recombines TRBV3-1 with TRBJ2-1; 7 bases match TRBD2. V lost 4 bases, J lost 9 bases, and 3 bases stayed unmatched. Germline V gene lookup returns CDR1 LGHDT and CDR2 YNNKEL (reference sequence). CDR3 length: 12 amino acids.